A single sample gave rise to the 26 T cell receptor beta chains below, sequenced in a study of T-cell reconstitution after alpha-beta-depleted transplantation in children. Unique molecular identifiers were used in preparing the TCRbeta library. Using its own MiXCR run on the PCR reads, TCRdb lists one record per CDR3 protein. The table records roughly 170,000 distinct CDR3 sequences, 6.5% to 7.5% of them present only once. Sequences were derived from PBMCs from the stem cell graft donor, sampled from the stem cell graft. The receptors originated from a human donor who donated a stem cell graft to a child with Wiskott-Aldrich syndrome.

This clonotype was seen ten or more times. The chain combines TRBV7-9 with TRBJ1-2; D is undetermined. Per the germline V gene, CDR1 is SEHNR and CDR2 is FQNEAQ (reference sequence). This CDR3 contains 14 residues. The germline V and J ends were trimmed by 4 bases and 4 bases, with 13 bases remaining between them. CDR3 loop: CASSSIGSGYGYTF. The CDR3 DNA is TGTGCCAGCAGCTCGATCGGAAGCGGCTATGGCTACACCTTC.

The V and J genes are TRBV7-9 and TRBJ2-7; 7 nucleotides align to TRBD1. Germline V gene lookup returns CDR1 SEHNR and CDR2 FQNEAQ (reference sequence). This CDR3 has 15 amino acids. The V segment lost 2 bases and the J segment 3 bases; nucleotides outside the gene matches: 7. The CDR3: CASSLSWDSNYEQYF. In nucleotides, the CDR3 is TGTGCCAGCAGCTTATCATGGGACAGCAACTACGAGCAGTACTTC. Using reference TRBV7-9 and TRBJ2-7 for the parts outside the CDR3, the full variable domain is DTGVSQNPRHKITKRGQNVTFRCDPISEHNRLYWYRQTLGQGPEFLTYFQNEAQLEKSRLLSDRFSAERPKGSFSTLEIQRTEQGDSAMYLCASSLSWDSNYEQYFGPGTRLTVT.

This clonotype has at least ten counts. The J gene is TRBJ2-7, the V gene TRBV6-2 or TRBV6-3; 8 nucleotides agree with TRBD1. Trimming took 6 bases from V and 3 from J; bases not matched to a gene: 10. The CDR3 loop spans 15 amino acids. Per germline, CDR1 MNHEY and CDR2 SVGEGT. CDR3 coding DNA: TGTGCCAGCAGGCCCGGACAGGGAGCCCGCTACGAGCAGTACTTC. Its translation is CASRPGQGARYEQYF.

The chain joins TRBV18 to TRBJ2-1, with D perhaps matching TRBD1 or TRBD2 (5 bases each). CDR3 length equals 13 residues. The V end was cut by 1 base, the J end by 8 bases, with 9 bases between. Germline values: CDR1 KGHSH, CDR2 LQKENI. The CDR3 nucleotides are TGTGCCAGCTCACCACGGGGGTTTCATGAGCAGTTCTTC. As protein: CASSPRGFHEQFF.

This clonotype was recorded many times. The CDR3 DNA sequence: TGTGCCATCAGCGAAAGCAATCAGCCCCAGCATTTT. Translated: CAISESNQPQHF. This chain links TRBV10-3 with TRBJ1-5; unclear D gene. V was shortened by 6 bases and J by 1 base, with 4 bases between the two germline ends. Germline CDR1 reads ENHRY; CDR2 reads SYGVKD. The CDR3 is 12 amino acids.

The V gene is TRBV19, the J gene TRBJ2-6; D is unclear. V lost 2 bases and J 0 bases, leaving 5 bases between the germline ends. Germline V lookup: CDR1 LNHDA, CDR2 SQIVND (reference sequence). The CDR3 has 15 amino acids. The CDR3 loop is CASSIKNSGANVLTF. CDR3 sequence (DNA): TGTGCCAGTAGTATAAAGAACTCTGGGGCCAACGTCCTGACTTTC.

This clonotype was seen at least ten times. This chain links TRBV7-7 with TRBJ2-2, with D perhaps TRBD1 (6 bases). The ends were cut back, 4 bases at V and 4 bases at J, with 10 bases in the middle. CDR3 length equals 14 residues. CDR1 is SSHAT, CDR2 FNYEAQ, per germline (reference sequence). The CDR3 protein is CASSSYRVTGELFF. The CDR3 DNA follows: TGTGCCAGCAGCTCCTACAGGGTCACCGGGGAGCTGTTTTTT.

This clonotype showed up many times. This chain links TRBV12-3 or TRBV12-4 with TRBJ1-2; 9 bases agree with TRBD1. Unmatched junction bases numbered 15, after V lost 6 bases and J lost 7 bases. The CDR3 spans 16 residues. The CDR3 sequence is CASSSRSGTGRGGYTF. The CDR3 nucleotides read TGTGCCAGCAGCAGTCGATCCGGGACAGGGCGAGGTGGCTACACCTTC.

This clonotype was seen repeatedly, ten times or more. The chain joins TRBV21-1 to TRBJ1-3. TRBV21-1 has pseudogene status. The CDR3 length is 16 residues. CDR3 protein: CASSKPGLDSGNTIYF. The DNA for the CDR3 is TGTGCCAGCAGCAAACCGGGACTGGACTCTGGAAACACCATATATTTT.

This clonotype has at least ten counts. The J gene is TRBJ1-1, the V gene TRBV5-1, with D perhaps TRBD1 (6 bases). Germline V gives CDR1 SGHRS, CDR2 YFSETQ. CDR3 length: 15 amino acids. V was shortened by 4 bases and J by 1 base, with 14 bases between the two germline ends. The CDR3: CASSPRDIWNTEAFF. CDR3 bases: TGCGCCAGCAGCCCGAGGGACATCTGGAACACTGAAGCTTTCTTT.

Many counts were recorded for this clonotype. This rearrangement joins TRBV5-5 to TRBJ1-6; D ambiguous. Deletions cut 6 bases from V and 10 bases from J, with 17 bases between. Germline V CDR1 and CDR2: SGHKS, YYEKEE (reference sequence). The CDR3 loop spans 14 amino acids. CDR3 amino acids: CASKRRSGSSPLHF. The CDR3 nucleotides read TGTGCCAGCAAACGACGTTCGGGGAGCTCACCCCTCCACTTT. Variable domain in full (rest from reference TRBV5-5 and TRBJ1-6): DAGVTQSPTHLIKTRGQQVTLRCSPISGHKSVSWYQQVLGQGPQFIFQYYEKEERGRGNFPDRFSARQFPNYSSELNVNALLLGDSALYLCASKRRSGSSPLHFGNGTRLTVT.

V usage is TRBV5-1 and J usage is TRBJ2-7; TRBD1 might be the D (6 bases). The CDR3 has 15 amino acids. Germline CDR1 reads SGHRS; CDR2 reads YFSETQ. The V end lost 4 bases, the J end lost 2 bases, and 16 bases lay between the germline ends. The CDR3, as DNA: TGCGCCAGCAGCCCCCCGGACAGAAAAACCTACGAGCAGTACTTC. Translation: CASSPPDRKTYEQYF.

In its sample, this clonotype was seen many times. The chain employs TRBV10-3 and TRBJ2-3; D remains ambiguous. The length of the CDR3 is 14 residues. Germline V gene sequence: CDR1 ENHRY, CDR2 SYGVKD. V dropped 0 bases and J dropped 0 bases, with 4 bases sitting between them. CDR3 in amino acids: CAISESSSTDTQYF. CDR3 DNA: TGTGCCATCAGTGAGTCCTCTAGCACAGATACGCAGTATTTT.

This clonotype has a count of ten or more. The chain joins TRBV12-3 or TRBV12-4 to TRBJ2-1; D is unclear. V was trimmed by 3 bases and J by 4 bases, leaving 13 bases between them. This CDR3 is built from 15 residues. CDR3 bases: TGTGCCAGCAGTTTTTCCGCGGCGTCTTACAATGAGCAGTTCTTC. It yields the protein CASSFSAASYNEQFF.

The chain carries TRBV27 and TRBJ2-6; perhaps TRBD1 as D (6 bases). The CDR3 length is 17 residues. Between the trimmed V and J ends, which lost 6 bases and 4 bases, there was a span of 19 bases. Germline-derived CDR1 and CDR2 are MNHEY and SMNVEV (reference sequence). Here the CDR3 reads CASSRTGTLLGANVLTF. For the CDR3, the DNA is TGTGCCAGCAGCCGTACAGGGACCCTCTTGGGGGCCAACGTCCTGACTTTC.

The CDR3 loop reads CASSLARSGGPYEQYF. CDR3 nucleotides: TGTGCCAGCAGCTTAGCGCGGAGCGGGGGGCCCTACGAGCAGTACTTC. The chain has TRBV7-6 and TRBJ2-7; 9 bases line up with TRBD2. This CDR3 has 16 amino acids. Germline V gene sequence: CDR1 SGHVS, CDR2 FNYEAQ. V was pared by 0 bases and J by 2 bases, with 5 bases of the junction left unmatched.

The chain carries TRBV5-1 and TRBJ1-1, with D possibly being TRBD1 (6 bases). Trimming took 0 bases from V and 13 from J, leaving 16 bases between them. The CDR3 is made up of 13 amino acids. The germline V gene has CDR1 SGHRS and CDR2 YFSETQ. The CDR3 sequence is CASSLEPGVLGFF. The DNA of the CDR3 is TGCGCCAGCAGCTTGGAGCCAGGGGTTTTAGGTTTCTTT. The whole variable domain, remainder taken from reference TRBV5-1 and TRBJ1-1, is KAGVTQTPRYLIKTRGQQVTLSCSPISGHRSVSWYQQTPGQGLQFLFEYFSETQRNKGNFPGRFSGRQFSNSRSEMNVSTLELGDSALYLCASSLEPGVLGFFGQGTRLTVV.

This clonotype was counted ten times or more. This chain joins TRBV19 and TRBJ1-6; D is possibly TRBD1 (5 bases). V was clipped by 2 bases and J by 10 bases, with 18 bases between them. CDR1 is LNHDA and CDR2 is SQIVND in the germline V gene (reference sequence). CDR3 length: 16 amino acids. This CDR3 reads CASSIMERTLGSPLHF. DNA for the CDR3: TGTGCCAGTAGTATAATGGAACGGACACTAGGATCACCCCTCCACTTT.

This clonotype was seen repeatedly, ten times or more. CDR3: CSANGHGTLETQYF. DNA for the CDR3: TGCAGTGCGAACGGCCATGGGACGCTAGAGACCCAGTACTTC. The chain is built from TRBV20-1 and TRBJ2-5; D is tentatively TRBD1 or TRBD2 (5 bases each). This CDR3 is built from 14 residues. Germline CDR1 DFQATT, CDR2 SNEGSKA (reference sequence). Trimming stripped 6 bases from V and 4 bases from J, with 18 bases between.

The chain links TRBV6-5 to TRBJ2-4; possibly TRBD1 for D (6 bases). V lost 7 bases to trimming and J lost 4 bases, with 14 bases between them. The CDR3 is 14 residues long. Germline assignment: CDR1 MNHEY and CDR2 SVGAGI. Written as DNA, the CDR3 is TGTGCCAGCATTTGGGGGCCTTCAAAAAACATTCAGTACTTC. It specifies CASIWGPSKNIQYF.

The chain carries TRBV4-2 and TRBJ2-2; D unresolved. The V and J ends lost 0 bases and 1 base respectively, with 6 bases between them. The CDR3 length is 15 residues. The V gene's germline CDR1 is LGHNA and CDR2 YNFKEQ. This chain's CDR3 is CASSQETLNTGELFF. The DNA for the CDR3 is TGTGCCAGCAGCCAAGAGACGCTGAACACCGGGGAGCTGTTTTTT.

There are many counts of this clonotype. CDR3 sequence: CASSLAESSTDTQYF. In DNA form, the CDR3 reads TGTGCCAGCAGCTTAGCCGAATCGTCGACGGATACGCAGTATTTT. J is TRBJ2-3 and V is TRBV7-2; D unclear. The ends were cut back, 0 bases at V and 6 bases at J, with 13 bases in the middle. The germline V gene has CDR1 SGHTA and CDR2 FQGNSA. The CDR3 extends over 15 amino acids.

Ten or more counts support this clonotype. The gene calls are TRBV5-1 and TRBJ1-2, with D unclear. Germline CDR1 reads SGHRS; CDR2 reads YFSETQ. The CDR3 extends over 16 amino acids. Trimming took 0 bases from V and 4 from J, leaving 16 bases between them. The CDR3 sequence is CASSLAARRMVYGYTF. CDR3 nucleotides: TGCGCCAGCAGCTTGGCCGCTCGCCGAATGGTCTATGGCTACACCTTC.

This clonotype was detected a few times. CDR3 sequence (DNA): TGTGCCAGCGGGGAGTATGGCTACACCTTC. As protein: CASGEYGYTF. The chain has TRBV25-1 and TRBJ1-2; D gene uncertain. V was trimmed by 8 bases and J by 5 bases, leaving 6 bases between them. The CDR3 is 10 residues long. CDR1 MGHDK and CDR2 SYGVNS come from the germline V gene.

Many counts were recorded for this clonotype. The chain employs TRBV5-1 and TRBJ2-5; 7 bases match TRBD1. The germline V gene encodes CDR1 SGHRS and CDR2 YFSETQ. The CDR3 is 16 residues long. The J segment lost 1 base and the V segment lost 4 bases, leaving 10 bases of the junction unmatched. CDR3 protein: CASSHQWTGAQETQYF. CDR3 DNA: TGCGCCAGCAGCCACCAATGGACAGGAGCCCAAGAGACCCAGTACTTC. Full variable domain (outside the CDR3, taken from reference TRBV5-1 and TRBJ2-5): KAGVTQTPRYLIKTRGQQVTLSCSPISGHRSVSWYQQTPGQGLQFLFEYFSETQRNKGNFPGRFSGRQFSNSRSEMNVSTLELGDSALYLCASSHQWTGAQETQYFGPGTRLLVL.

This clonotype appeared many times. The rearrangement uses TRBV20-1 and TRBJ2-1, with 10 bases lining up with TRBD2. The CDR3 is made up of 15 amino acids. In germline, CDR1 is DFQATT, CDR2 SNEGSKA (reference sequence). For the CDR3, the DNA is TGCAGCGTTAGCGGGAGCGGGGGGGGGCGCAATGAGCAGTTCTTC. This gives the protein CSVSGSGGGRNEQFF.